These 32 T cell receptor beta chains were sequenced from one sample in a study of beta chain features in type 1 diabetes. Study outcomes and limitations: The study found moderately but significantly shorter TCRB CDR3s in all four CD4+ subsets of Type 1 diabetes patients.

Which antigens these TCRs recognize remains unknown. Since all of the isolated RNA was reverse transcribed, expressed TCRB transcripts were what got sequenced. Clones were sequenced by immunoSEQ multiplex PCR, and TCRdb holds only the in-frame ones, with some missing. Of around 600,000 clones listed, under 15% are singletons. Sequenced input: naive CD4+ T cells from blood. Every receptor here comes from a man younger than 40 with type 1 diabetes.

The CDR3 DNA follows: TGTGCCAGCAGTCTCAATTCACCCCTCCACTTT. Amino acids: CASSLNSPLHF. The genes are TRBV6-6 and TRBJ1-6, with D hard to call. CDR1 and CDR2 (germline): MNHNY, SVGAGI (reference sequence). The CDR3 is made up of 11 amino acids. The ends were cut back, 5 bases at V and 7 bases at J, with 3 bases in the middle.

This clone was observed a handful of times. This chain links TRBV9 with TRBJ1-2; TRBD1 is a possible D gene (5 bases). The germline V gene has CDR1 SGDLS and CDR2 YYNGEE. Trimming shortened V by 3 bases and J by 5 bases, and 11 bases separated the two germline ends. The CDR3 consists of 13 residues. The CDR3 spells CASSALDRYGYTF. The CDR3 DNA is TGTGCCAGCAGCGCCCTAGACAGATATGGCTACACCTTC.

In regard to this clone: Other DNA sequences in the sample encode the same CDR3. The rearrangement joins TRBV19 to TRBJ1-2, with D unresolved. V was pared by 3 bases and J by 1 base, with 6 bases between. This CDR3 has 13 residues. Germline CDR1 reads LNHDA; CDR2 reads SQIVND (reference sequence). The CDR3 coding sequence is TGTGCCAGTAGTATCCAGGATAACTATGGCTACACCTTC. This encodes CASSIQDNYGYTF.

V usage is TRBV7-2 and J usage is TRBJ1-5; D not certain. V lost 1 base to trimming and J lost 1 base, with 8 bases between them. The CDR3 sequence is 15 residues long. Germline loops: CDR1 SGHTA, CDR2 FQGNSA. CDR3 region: CASSLGRGSNQPQHF. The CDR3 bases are TGTGCCAGCAGCTTAGGCAGAGGAAGCAATCAGCCCCAGCATTTT.

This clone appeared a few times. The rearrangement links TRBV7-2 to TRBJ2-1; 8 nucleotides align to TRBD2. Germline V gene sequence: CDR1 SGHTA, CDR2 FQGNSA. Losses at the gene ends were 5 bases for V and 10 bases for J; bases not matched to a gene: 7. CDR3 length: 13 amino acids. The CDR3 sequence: CASSARLAWEQFF. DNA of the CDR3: TGTGCCAGCAGCGCCCGACTAGCGTGGGAGCAGTTCTTC.

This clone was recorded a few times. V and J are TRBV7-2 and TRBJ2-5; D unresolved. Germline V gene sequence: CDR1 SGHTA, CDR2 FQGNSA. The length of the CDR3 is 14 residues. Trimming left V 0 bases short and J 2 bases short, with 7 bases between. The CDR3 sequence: CASSLAALQETQYF. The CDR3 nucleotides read TGTGCCAGCAGCTTAGCAGCGCTACAAGAGACCCAGTACTTC.

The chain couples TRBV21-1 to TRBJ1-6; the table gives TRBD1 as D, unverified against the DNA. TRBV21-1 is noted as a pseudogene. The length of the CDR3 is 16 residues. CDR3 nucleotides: TGTGCCAGCAACGTCTTAGGGGGAGAGGCAAATTCACCCCTCCACTTT. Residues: CASNVLGGEANSPLHF.

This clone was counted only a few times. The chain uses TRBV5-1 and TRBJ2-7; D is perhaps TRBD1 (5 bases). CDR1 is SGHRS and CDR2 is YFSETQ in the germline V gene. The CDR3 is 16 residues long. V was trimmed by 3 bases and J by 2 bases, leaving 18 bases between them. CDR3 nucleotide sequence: TGCGCCAGCAGCTCCGAACCCCGTGACAGTCCCTACGAGCAGTACTTC. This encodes CASSSEPRDSPYEQYF.

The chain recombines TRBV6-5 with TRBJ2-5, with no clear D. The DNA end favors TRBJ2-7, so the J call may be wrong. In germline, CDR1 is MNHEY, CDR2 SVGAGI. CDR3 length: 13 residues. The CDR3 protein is CASSPGRTYEQYF. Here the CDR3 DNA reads TGTGCCAGCAGCCCAGGCAGAACCTACGAGCAGTACTTC.

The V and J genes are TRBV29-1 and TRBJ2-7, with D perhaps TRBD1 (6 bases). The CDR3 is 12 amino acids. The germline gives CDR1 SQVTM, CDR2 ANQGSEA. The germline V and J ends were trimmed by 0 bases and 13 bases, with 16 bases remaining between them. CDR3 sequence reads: CSVEDTGLPPYF. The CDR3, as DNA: TGCAGCGTTGAAGATACAGGGTTGCCCCCCTACTTC.

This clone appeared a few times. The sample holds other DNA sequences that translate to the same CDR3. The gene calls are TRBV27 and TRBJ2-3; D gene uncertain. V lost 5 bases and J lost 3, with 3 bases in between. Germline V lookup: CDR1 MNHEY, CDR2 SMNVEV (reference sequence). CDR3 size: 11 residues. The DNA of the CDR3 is TGTGCCAGCAGTACGACAGATACGCAGTATTTT. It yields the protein CASSTTDTQYF.

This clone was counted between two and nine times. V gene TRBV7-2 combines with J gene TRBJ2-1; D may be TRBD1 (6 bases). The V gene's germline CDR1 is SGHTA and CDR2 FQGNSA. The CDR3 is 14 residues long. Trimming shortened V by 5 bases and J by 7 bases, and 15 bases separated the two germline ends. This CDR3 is CASSTVTGTNEQFF. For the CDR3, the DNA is TGTGCCAGCAGCACCGTGACAGGTACAAATGAGCAGTTCTTC.

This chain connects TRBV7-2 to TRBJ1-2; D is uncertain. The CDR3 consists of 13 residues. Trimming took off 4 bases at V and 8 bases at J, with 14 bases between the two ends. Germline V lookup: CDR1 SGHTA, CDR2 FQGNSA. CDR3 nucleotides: TGTGCCAGCAGCTCGAGTCCCCCTCGGGGCTACACCTTC. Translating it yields CASSSSPPRGYTF.

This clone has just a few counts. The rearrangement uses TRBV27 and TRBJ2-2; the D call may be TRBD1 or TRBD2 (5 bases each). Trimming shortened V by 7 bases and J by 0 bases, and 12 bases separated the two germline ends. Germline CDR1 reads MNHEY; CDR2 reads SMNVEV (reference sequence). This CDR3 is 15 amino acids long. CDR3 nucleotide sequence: TGTGCCAGCAAATTCGGGACCGCGAACACCGGGGAGCTGTTTTTT. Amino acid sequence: CASKFGTANTGELFF.

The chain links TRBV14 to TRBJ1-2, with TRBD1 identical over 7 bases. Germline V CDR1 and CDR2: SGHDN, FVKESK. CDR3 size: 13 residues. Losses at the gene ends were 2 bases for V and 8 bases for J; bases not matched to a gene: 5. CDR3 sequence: CASSQWTGEGYTF. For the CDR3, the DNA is TGTGCCAGCAGCCAATGGACAGGCGAAGGCTACACCTTC.

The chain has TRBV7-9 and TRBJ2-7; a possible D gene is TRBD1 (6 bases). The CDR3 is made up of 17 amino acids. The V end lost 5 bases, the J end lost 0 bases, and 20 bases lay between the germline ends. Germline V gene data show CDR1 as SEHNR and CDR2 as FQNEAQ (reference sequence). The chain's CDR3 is CASSPGGGRGISYEQYF. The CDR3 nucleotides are TGTGCCAGCAGCCCAGGCGGTGGCAGGGGAATCTCCTACGAGCAGTACTTC.

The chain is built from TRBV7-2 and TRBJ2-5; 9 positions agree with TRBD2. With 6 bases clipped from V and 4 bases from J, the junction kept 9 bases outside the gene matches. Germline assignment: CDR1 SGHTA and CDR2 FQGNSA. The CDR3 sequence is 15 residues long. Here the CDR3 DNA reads TGTGCCAGCAGTCCCCGCGGGGGGGCATCAGAGACCCAGTACTTC. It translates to CASSPRGGASETQYF.

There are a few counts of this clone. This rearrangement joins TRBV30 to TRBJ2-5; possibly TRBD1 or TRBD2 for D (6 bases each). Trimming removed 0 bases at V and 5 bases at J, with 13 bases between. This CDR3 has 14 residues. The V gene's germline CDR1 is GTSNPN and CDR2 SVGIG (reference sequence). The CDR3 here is CAWSVVGGTETQYF. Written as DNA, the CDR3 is TGTGCCTGGAGTGTAGTAGGGGGGACGGAGACCCAGTACTTC.

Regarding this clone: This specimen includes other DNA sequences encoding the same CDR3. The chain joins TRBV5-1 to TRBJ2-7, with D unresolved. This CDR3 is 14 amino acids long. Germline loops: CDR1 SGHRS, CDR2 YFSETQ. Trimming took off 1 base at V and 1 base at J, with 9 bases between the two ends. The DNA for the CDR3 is TGCGCCAGCAGCTTGACCGGACCATCCTACGAGCAGTACTTC. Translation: CASSLTGPSYEQYF.

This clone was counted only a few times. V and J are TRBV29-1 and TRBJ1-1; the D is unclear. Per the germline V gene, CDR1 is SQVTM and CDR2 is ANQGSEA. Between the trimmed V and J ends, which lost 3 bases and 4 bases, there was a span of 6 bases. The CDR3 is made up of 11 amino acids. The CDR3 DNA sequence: TGCAGCGTTGACGGGCCCACTGAAGCTTTCTTT. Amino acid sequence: CSVDGPTEAFF. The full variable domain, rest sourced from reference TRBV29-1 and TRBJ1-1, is SAVISQKPSRDICQRGTSLTIQCQVDSQVTMMFWYRQQPGQSLTLIATANQGSEATYESGFVIDKFPISRPNLTFSTLTVSNMSPEDSSIYLCSVDGPTEAFFGQGTRLTVV.

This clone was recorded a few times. The DNA of the CDR3 is TGCAGCGTTGAGTCCGGGCAGGCGAGCTACGAGCAGTACTTC. Translating gives CSVESGQASYEQYF. This sequence joins TRBV29-1 and TRBJ2-5; no firm D call. The DNA end lines up better with TRBJ2-7; the J call may be wrong. This CDR3 is 14 amino acids long. Germline V gives CDR1 SQVTM, CDR2 ANQGSEA.

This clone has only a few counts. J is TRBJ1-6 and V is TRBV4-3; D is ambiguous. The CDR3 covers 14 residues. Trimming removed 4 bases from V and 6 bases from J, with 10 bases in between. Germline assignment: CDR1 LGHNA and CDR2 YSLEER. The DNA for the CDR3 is TGCGCCAGCAGCCCTGAAGTGCTTAATTCACCCCTCCACTTT. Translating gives CASSPEVLNSPLHF.

The CDR3: CASSPGDSSNQPQHF. The CDR3 DNA reads as TGTGCCAGCTCACCAGGGGATTCAAGCAATCAGCCCCAGCATTTT. The chain joins TRBV18 to TRBJ1-5; unclear D gene. CDR3 size: 15 residues. Germline loops: CDR1 KGHSH, CDR2 LQKENI. V was clipped by 2 bases and J by 1 base, with 9 bases between them.

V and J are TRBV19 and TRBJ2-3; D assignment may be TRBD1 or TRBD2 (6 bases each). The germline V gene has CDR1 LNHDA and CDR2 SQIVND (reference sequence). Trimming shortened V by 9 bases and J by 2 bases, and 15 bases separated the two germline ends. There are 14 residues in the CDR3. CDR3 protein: CASSRGADTDTQYF. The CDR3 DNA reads TGTGCCAGCTCTAGGGGGGCTGACACAGATACGCAGTATTTT.

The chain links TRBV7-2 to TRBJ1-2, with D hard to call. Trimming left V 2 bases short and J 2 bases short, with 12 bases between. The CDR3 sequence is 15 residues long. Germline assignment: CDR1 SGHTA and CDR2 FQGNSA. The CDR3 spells CASSLQGWGNYGYTF. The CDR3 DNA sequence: TGTGCCAGCAGCTTACAAGGGTGGGGAAACTATGGCTACACCTTC.

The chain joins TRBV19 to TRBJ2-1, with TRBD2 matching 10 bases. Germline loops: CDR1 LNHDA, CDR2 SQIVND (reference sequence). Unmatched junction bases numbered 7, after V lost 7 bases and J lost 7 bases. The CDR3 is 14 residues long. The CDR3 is CASKLAGLGNEQFF. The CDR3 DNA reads TGTGCCAGTAAACTAGCGGGGTTGGGGAATGAGCAGTTCTTC.

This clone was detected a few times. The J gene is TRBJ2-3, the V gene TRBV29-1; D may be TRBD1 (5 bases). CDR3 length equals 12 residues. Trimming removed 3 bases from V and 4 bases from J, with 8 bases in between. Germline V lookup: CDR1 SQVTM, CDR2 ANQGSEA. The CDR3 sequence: CSVEGLADTQYF. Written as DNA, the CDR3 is TGCAGCGTTGAGGGGCTAGCAGATACGCAGTATTTT.

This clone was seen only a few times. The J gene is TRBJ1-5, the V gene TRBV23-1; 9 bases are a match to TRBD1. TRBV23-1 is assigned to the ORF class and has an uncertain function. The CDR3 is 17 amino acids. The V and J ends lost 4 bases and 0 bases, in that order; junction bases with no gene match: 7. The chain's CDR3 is CASSPWTGEDSNQPQHF. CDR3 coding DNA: TGCGCCAGCAGTCCCTGGACAGGGGAGGATAGCAATCAGCCCCAGCATTTT.

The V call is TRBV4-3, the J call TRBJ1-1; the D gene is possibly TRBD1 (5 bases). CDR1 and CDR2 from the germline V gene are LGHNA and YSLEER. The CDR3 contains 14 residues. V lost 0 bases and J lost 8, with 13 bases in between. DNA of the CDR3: TGCGCCAGCAGCCAAGATTTTAGGGGTCTGGAAGCTTTCTTT. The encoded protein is CASSQDFRGLEAFF.

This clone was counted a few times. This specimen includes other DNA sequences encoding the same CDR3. The CDR3 reads CSVEGSMNTEAFF. The DNA of the CDR3 is TGCAGCGTTGAAGGGAGCATGAACACTGAAGCTTTCTTT. This chain links TRBV29-1 with TRBJ1-1, with D unresolved. The germline V and J ends were trimmed by 1 base and 0 bases, with 6 bases remaining between them. The germline gives CDR1 SQVTM, CDR2 ANQGSEA. The CDR3 totals 13 residues.

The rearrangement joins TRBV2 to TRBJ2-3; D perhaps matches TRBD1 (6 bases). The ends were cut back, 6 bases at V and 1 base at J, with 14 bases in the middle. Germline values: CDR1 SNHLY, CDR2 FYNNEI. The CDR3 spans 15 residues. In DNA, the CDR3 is TGTGCCAGCAGGGCAGGGGAAAGAGGCACAGATACGCAGTATTTT. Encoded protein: CASRAGERGTDTQYF.

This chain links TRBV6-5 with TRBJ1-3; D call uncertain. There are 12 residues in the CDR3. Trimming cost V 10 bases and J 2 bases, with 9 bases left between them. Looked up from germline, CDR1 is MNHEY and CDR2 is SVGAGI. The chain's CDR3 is CATTEPGNTIYF. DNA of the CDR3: TGTGCCACCACAGAACCTGGAAACACCATATATTTT.